Listed here are 20 T cell receptor beta chains from one sample, sequenced in a study of shared clonotypes between healthy human individuals. Terminally differentiated effector memory CD45RA+ cells were left out of the naive CD8 fraction, which was CD45RO-negative and positively selected for CCR7. Method: immunoSEQ multiplex PCR; TCRdb's copy keeps in-frame clones and lacks some. Of about 700,000 clones in the sample, 90% to 95% were seen once. The sequenced sample was naive CD8+ T cells sorted from blood. The receptor set was obtained from a young man in good health.

This clone was counted at least ten times. J is TRBJ1-1 and V is TRBV7-6; the D is unclear. V lost 1 base and J 3 bases, leaving 6 bases between the germline ends. In germline, CDR1 is SGHVS, CDR2 FNYEAQ. The CDR3 totals 13 residues. This CDR3 reads CASSLGAYTEAFF. The CDR3 bases are TGTGCCAGCAGCTTAGGCGCGTACACTGAAGCTTTCTTT.

V and J are TRBV6-4 and TRBJ2-3; TRBD1 might be the D (6 bases). The CDR3 has 15 residues. Germline CDR1 MRHNA, CDR2 SNTAGT. V was pared by 10 bases and J by 3 bases, with 20 bases between. The CDR3 is CATQSGAGATDTQYF. CDR3 coding DNA: TGTGCCACCCAATCAGGGGCCGGAGCGACAGATACGCAGTATTTT.

The V call is TRBV7-9, the J call TRBJ2-7; no definite D call. V gave up 5 bases and J gave up 2 bases, with 10 bases separating them. CDR3 length: 13 amino acids. Germline V gene sequence: CDR1 SEHNR, CDR2 FQNEAQ (reference sequence). CDR3 in DNA: TGTGCCAGCAGCCCCTTGGTGCCCTACGAGCAGTACTTC. Its protein is CASSPLVPYEQYF.

The V gene is TRBV27, the J gene TRBJ1-1, with D possibly being TRBD1 (6 bases). CDR1 is MNHEY and CDR2 is SMNVEV in the germline V gene (reference sequence). The CDR3 has 14 residues. V was trimmed by 2 bases and J by 6 bases, leaving 13 bases between them. CDR3 in amino acids: CASSLEGGRSEAFF. The CDR3 nucleotides are TGTGCCAGCAGTTTAGAAGGGGGTCGCTCTGAAGCTTTCTTT.

This chain uses TRBV7-9 with TRBJ2-3; tentative D call: TRBD2 (6 bases). The CDR3 has 13 amino acids. Germline V gene lookup returns CDR1 SEHNR and CDR2 FQNEAQ (reference sequence). The germline V and J ends were trimmed by 4 bases and 8 bases, with 13 bases remaining between them. The CDR3 loop is CASSSALGLTQYF. CDR3 DNA: TGTGCCAGCAGCTCTGCTTTGGGACTTACGCAGTATTTT.

The V call is TRBV19, the J call TRBJ2-7, with a tentative D call TRBD2 (5 bases). The CDR3 loop spans 18 amino acids. V was shortened by 6 bases and J by 0 bases, with 24 bases between the two germline ends. Germline values: CDR1 LNHDA, CDR2 SQIVND (reference sequence). The DNA for the CDR3 is TGTGCCAGTAGCAACCCGTCTTATAGCGCCCCGAGCTCCTACGAGCAGTACTTC. This encodes CASSNPSYSAPSSYEQYF.

The chain links TRBV19 to TRBJ2-5; 10 bases are a match to TRBD2. The ends lost 4 bases at V and 5 bases at J; junction bases unmatched: 10. Looked up from germline, CDR1 is LNHDA and CDR2 is SQIVND (reference sequence). The length of the CDR3 is 16 residues. In nucleotides, the CDR3 is TGTGCCAGTAGTAGACTAGCGGGCGTGCCCCGGGAGACCCAGTACTTC. It specifies CASSRLAGVPRETQYF.

The count of this clone is one. V gene TRBV5-4 combines with J gene TRBJ2-6; D may be TRBD1 or TRBD2 (6 bases each). Germline CDR1 reads SGHNT; CDR2 reads YYREEE (reference sequence). With 0 bases removed from V and 2 bases from J, the gap between germline ends came to 12 bases. This CDR3 has 17 residues. The CDR3, as DNA: TGTGCCAGCAGCTTGGAAGGGGGACTTGCTGGGGCCAACGTCCTGACTTTC. The encoded protein is CASSLEGGLAGANVLTF.

V gene TRBV19 combines with J gene TRBJ2-2, with D perhaps given as TRBD1 or TRBD2 (5 bases each). Looked up from germline, CDR1 is LNHDA and CDR2 is SQIVND (reference sequence). Deletions cut 3 bases from V and 1 base from J, with 18 bases between. The CDR3 is 18 residues long. The CDR3 sequence: CASSISSFEGMNTGELFF. The CDR3 DNA reads TGTGCCAGTAGTATTTCGTCGTTTGAGGGGATGAACACCGGGGAGCTGTTTTTT.

The chain is built from TRBV7-8 and TRBJ2-7; D not certain. Germline V gene lookup returns CDR1 SGHVS and CDR2 FQNEAQ. This CDR3 contains 15 residues. The V gene lost 4 bases and the J gene lost 2 bases, with 15 bases spanning the gap. The DNA for the CDR3 is TGTGCCAGCAGCTCTATAGAGACAAAAGCCTACGAGCAGTACTTC. Its translation is CASSSIETKAYEQYF.

This sequence joins TRBV28 and TRBJ2-7; 11 nucleotides align to TRBD2. The CDR3 loop spans 16 amino acids. Losses at the gene ends were 5 bases for V and 1 base for J; bases not matched to a gene: 7. CDR1 is MDHEN and CDR2 is SYDVKM in the germline V gene. CDR3 nucleotides: TGTGCCAGCAGTCCTCTAGCGGGAGGATCATCCTACGAGCAGTACTTC. This encodes CASSPLAGGSSYEQYF.

The gene calls are TRBV11-2 and TRBJ2-1; perhaps TRBD1 as D (7 bases). Germline CDR1 and CDR2: SGHAT and FQNNGV. Trimming shortened V by 8 bases and J by 1 base, and 21 bases separated the two germline ends. The CDR3 is 17 amino acids. CDR3: CASELEQGRPSYNEQFF. CDR3 nucleotide sequence: TGTGCCAGCGAACTCGAACAGGGGAGGCCTTCCTACAATGAGCAGTTCTTC.

The chain is built from TRBV15 and TRBJ1-5, with TRBD1 matching 8 bases. The V gene end was trimmed by 1 base and the J gene end by 7 bases; junction bases not matched to a gene: 9. The CDR3 spans 16 residues. CDR1 and CDR2 from the germline V gene are LNHNV and YYDKDF (reference sequence). The CDR3 loop is CATSRGTGSSLQPQHF. The CDR3 DNA reads TGTGCCACCAGCAGAGGGACAGGGTCTTCTTTACAGCCCCAGCATTTT.

J is TRBJ1-4 and V is TRBV5-8; D call uncertain. This CDR3 contains 15 residues. V lost 0 bases to trimming and J lost 3 bases, with 9 bases between them. The germline gives CDR1 SGHTS, CDR2 YDEGEE. The CDR3 reads CASSLVAGSNEKLFF. The CDR3 DNA reads as TGTGCCAGCAGCTTGGTTGCAGGATCTAATGAAAAACTGTTTTTT.

This clone was seen a few times. This sample also contains other DNA sequences that code for the same CDR3. The chain carries TRBV25-1 and TRBJ2-5; 7 bases agree with TRBD2. This CDR3 has 15 residues. Losses at the gene ends were 0 bases for V and 2 bases for J; bases not matched to a gene: 3. CDR1 is MGHDK, CDR2 SYGVNS, per germline. The CDR3 coding sequence is TGTGCCAGCAGTGAATATGGGAGGGCACAAGAGACCCAGTACTTC. It yields the protein CASSEYGRAQETQYF.

The rearrangement links TRBV9 to TRBJ2-7, with D perhaps TRBD2 (6 bases). Trimming removed 4 bases from V and 4 bases from J, with 15 bases in between. This CDR3 has 14 amino acids. Germline CDR1 is SGDLS and CDR2 is YYNGEE. This CDR3 is CASSLGDSWYEQYF. CDR3 nucleotide sequence: TGTGCCAGCAGCCTAGGGGACTCCTGGTACGAGCAGTACTTC. The whole variable domain, filled in from reference TRBV9 and TRBJ2-7, reads DSGVTQTPKHLITATGQRVTLRCSPRSGDLSVYWYQQSLDQGLQFLIQYYNGEERAKGNILERFSAQQFPDLHSELNLSSLELGDSALYFCASSLGDSWYEQYFGPGTRLTVT.

This chain joins TRBV1 and TRBJ2-3. TRBV1 is a documented pseudogene. The CDR3 sequence is 15 residues long. In DNA, the CDR3 is TGCACCAGCAGCCAGCCGGGACCGCACACAGATACGCAGTATTTT. Residues: CTSSQPGPHTDTQYF.

The genes are TRBV15 and TRBJ2-5; D possibly corresponds to TRBD2 (6 bases). The CDR3 contains 15 residues. V lost 3 bases to trimming and J lost 7 bases, with 18 bases between them. Germline V lookup: CDR1 LNHNV, CDR2 YYDKDF (reference sequence). CDR3 loop: CATSSGGGVSWTQYF. DNA for the CDR3: TGTGCCACCAGCAGCGGGGGTGGGGTTAGCTGGACCCAGTACTTC.

This chain links TRBV27 with TRBJ2-1, with D perhaps TRBD1 or TRBD2 (5 bases each). CDR1 MNHEY and CDR2 SMNVEV come from the germline V gene (reference sequence). Trimming left V 4 bases short and J 4 bases short, with 17 bases between. The CDR3 contains 16 residues. CDR3 nucleotide sequence: TGTGCCAGCAGTTCCCTCGGGACGAACCTATACAATGAGCAGTTCTTC. Translated, it gives CASSSLGTNLYNEQFF.

This chain links TRBV27 with TRBJ2-7; no reliable D call. Germline V gene lookup returns CDR1 MNHEY and CDR2 SMNVEV (reference sequence). Trimming shortened V by 5 bases and J by 3 bases, and 20 bases separated the two germline ends. The CDR3 is 16 amino acids. CDR3 coding DNA: TGTGCCAGCAGTCTCTCCGGGCTAGTCGGATTCTACGAGCAGTACTTC. The encoded protein is CASSLSGLVGFYEQYF.